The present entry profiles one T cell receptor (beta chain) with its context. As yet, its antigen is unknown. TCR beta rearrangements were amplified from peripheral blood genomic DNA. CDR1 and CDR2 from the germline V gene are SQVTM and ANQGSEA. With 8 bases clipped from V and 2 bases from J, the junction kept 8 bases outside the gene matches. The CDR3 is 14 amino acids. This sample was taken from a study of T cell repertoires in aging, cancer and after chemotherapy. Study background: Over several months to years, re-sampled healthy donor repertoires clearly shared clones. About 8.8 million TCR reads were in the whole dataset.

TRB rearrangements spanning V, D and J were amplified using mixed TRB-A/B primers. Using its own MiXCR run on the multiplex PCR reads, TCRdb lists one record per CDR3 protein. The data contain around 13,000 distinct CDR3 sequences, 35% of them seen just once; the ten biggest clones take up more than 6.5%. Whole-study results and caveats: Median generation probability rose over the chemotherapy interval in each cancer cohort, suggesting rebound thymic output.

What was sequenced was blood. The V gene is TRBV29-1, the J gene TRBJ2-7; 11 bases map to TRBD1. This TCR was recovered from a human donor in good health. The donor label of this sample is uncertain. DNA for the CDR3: TGCAGCACCAGTGGGGGACAGGGGGCCTACGAGCAGTACTTC. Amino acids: CSTSGGQGAYEQYF.